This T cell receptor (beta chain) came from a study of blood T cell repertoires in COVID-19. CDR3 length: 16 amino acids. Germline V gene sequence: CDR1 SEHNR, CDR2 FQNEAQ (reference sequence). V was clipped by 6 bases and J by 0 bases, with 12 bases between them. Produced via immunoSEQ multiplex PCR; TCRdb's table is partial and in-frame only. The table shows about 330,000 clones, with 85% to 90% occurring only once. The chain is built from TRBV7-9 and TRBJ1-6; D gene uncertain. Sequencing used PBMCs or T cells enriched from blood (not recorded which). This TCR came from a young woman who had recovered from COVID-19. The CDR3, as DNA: TGTGCCAGCAGTAGGAGTGGACTCTCCTATAATTCACCCCTCCACTTT. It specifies CASSRSGLSYNSPLHF.